This record covers a single TCR beta chain. The clone's antigen remains unknown. Base qualities are not provided; no much larger clone lies one nucleotide away. TCRbeta CDR3 regions were amplified from genomic DNA using the immunoSEQ Assay, a bias-controlled multiplex PCR. For the original study's pipeline: Within the assay, amplification of reference gene primers was used to estimate how many nucleated cells each sample contained. Sequence reads were collapsed and filtered to measure the absolute abundance of every unique TCRbeta CDR3 rearrangement. For each sample, productive Simpson clonality was calculated by taking the square root of Simpson's diversity index across productive rearrangements. TCRdb stores this immuneACCESS table with in-frame sequences only. Part of the clones is absent; in the studies checked, under half of the shortfall reflects unresolved V genes, and no reason is known for the rest. V and J calls and clone size are copied from that table; D and trimming were computed from the DNA. The sample table shows 100,000 or so clones, and over 80% are seen once. The ten largest clones capture about 6.6% of the sample.

Collaborating institutions collected whole blood in K2EDTA tubes following their own protocols. For TCRbeta analysis, collaborators shipped samples as frozen whole blood, isolated PBMCs, or DNA extracted from either of those sample types. V lost 0 bases and J lost 0 bases; the stretch between them is 8 bases long. The CDR3, from cysteine to phenylalanine, totals 15 residues. Solely the CDR3 DNA is kept, with 45 bases framed from the first base. CDR1 and CDR2, per the germline V gene, are LGHNA and YSLEER. This sample is part of a study of blood T cell repertoires in COVID-19 (dated by TCRdb to the early 2020s). Turning to the overall study: Collaborator samples came from the United States, Italy and Spain and covered acute and convalescent phases of COVID-19. The prospective study material was composed of cDNA or gDNA derived from T cells, B-cell-depleted T cells, or PBMCs. Subjects who had been exposed to COVID-19, were actively infected with it, or had recovered from it provided the deeply sampled blood TCRbeta repertoires that made up the dataset. The repertoires were released in a freely available public database meant as a resource for research on the immune response to SARS-CoV-2. The samples were drawn from the first 160 participants of the ongoing ImmuneRACE study and from 1,254 subjects provided by 6 global collaborators. Sample metadata almost always included a de-identified subject ID, COVID-19 status, age in years and sex. HLA class I and class II types, where available, came from metadata supplied by the sample provider rather than from assay-based typing. Overall study results and their limits: How much clinical and demographic metadata was included differed by source and by participant, and the metadata was provided uncurated.

In this chain, TRBV4-3 is recombined with TRBJ1-1; the D gene remains uncertain. Input material: peripheral blood. This receptor was obtained from a woman aged 60 to 75 with active COVID-19. The CDR3 in this case is CASSQDGLLNTEAFF. The nucleotide sequence reads as follows: TGCGCCAGCAGCCAAGACGGACTCCTGAACACTGAAGCTTTCTTT.